These T cell receptor beta chains were read from a single sample in a study of CD8+ T cells in alopecia areata. TCRdb keeps only in-frame clones here, not all; method: immunoSEQ multiplex PCR. The data contain approximately 150,000 clones, roughly 60% of them singletons. Sequenced sample: CD8+ T cells sorted from blood. Receptors originate from a human donor in good health. Each CDR3 is given with its conserved first and last residue. Fields, in order: V gene, D gene, J gene, clone size, CDR3 DNA, CDR3 protein. A D gene is named only where the DNA matches it firmly. Size tells how often a clone was seen (once, few, many) or the class of an expanded clone, and some rows leave it out.

>TRBV25-1|.|TRBJ2-7|.
TGTGCCAGCAGGGGAATAGAAGGGGAGCAGTACTTC
CASRGIEGEQYF
>TRBV2|.|TRBJ2-1|.
TGTGCCAGTACTACGAGCTCCTACAATGAGCAGTTCTTC
CASTTSSYNEQFF
>TRBV29-1|.|TRBJ2-7|few
TGCAGCGTTGAGGCAGGGGCTCGAGAGCAGTACTTC
CSVEAGAREQYF
>TRBV4-1|TRBD1|TRBJ2-7|.
TGCGCCAGCAGCCAAATGACAGGGTCCTACGAGCAGTACTTC
CASSQMTGSYEQYF
>TRBV5-6|.|TRBJ1-2|.
TGTGCCAGCAGCCATTCCGCGGGACATGGCTACACCTTC
CASSHSAGHGYTF
>TRBV4-2|.|TRBJ2-7|few
TGTGCCAGCAGCCAAGTCGGGGGAGCACCTGAGCAGTACTTC
CASSQVGGAPEQYF
>TRBV15|TRBD1|TRBJ1-5|.
TGTGCCACCAGCGGCAGACAGGGTAGCAATCAGCCCCAGCATTTT
CATSGRQGSNQPQHF
>TRBV5-1|TRBD2|TRBJ2-1|few
TGCGCCAGCAGCTTTGGGGGAGGGCCCTACAATGAGCAGTTCTTC
CASSFGGGPYNEQFF
>TRBV14|.|TRBJ2-7|.
TGTGCCAGCAGCCCCGGACCGAGCTCCTACGAGCAGTACTTC
CASSPGPSSYEQYF
>TRBV10-3|.|TRBJ2-7|.
TGTGCCATCCTATTGGACAGCGGTTCAAACGAGCAGTACTTC
CAILLDSGSNEQYF
>TRBV29-1|.|TRBJ2-2|.
TGCAGCGTCGTTGCGGGCGCGCACACCGGGGAGCTGTTTTTT
CSVVAGAHTGELFF
>TRBV5-4|TRBD2|TRBJ2-1|.
TGTGCCAGCAGCGACCCCACGGAGCGGGAGGGGGATGAGCAGTTCTTC
CASSDPTEREGDEQFF
>TRBV30|.|TRBJ1-5|.
TGTGCCTGGAGTGAGTGGCAAGGTCAGCCCCAGCATTTT
CAWSEWQGQPQHF
>TRBV29-1|.|TRBJ1-1|.
TGCAGCGTTGGCGGGACTGAAGCTTTCTTT
CSVGGTEAFF
>TRBV13|.|TRBJ2-1|.
TGTGCCAGCAGCGGCATCTCACTAGCCCCTGAGCAGTTCTTC
CASSGISLAPEQFF
>TRBV13|TRBD2|TRBJ2-1|.
TGTGCCAGCAGATTTAATCAACTAGCGCTCAAAGGCAATGAGCAGTTCTTC
CASRFNQLALKGNEQFF
>TRBV7-9|TRBD1|TRBJ2-5|.
TGTGCCAGCAGCTCGATCCGGGACAGAGAGACCCAGTACTTC
CASSSIRDRETQYF